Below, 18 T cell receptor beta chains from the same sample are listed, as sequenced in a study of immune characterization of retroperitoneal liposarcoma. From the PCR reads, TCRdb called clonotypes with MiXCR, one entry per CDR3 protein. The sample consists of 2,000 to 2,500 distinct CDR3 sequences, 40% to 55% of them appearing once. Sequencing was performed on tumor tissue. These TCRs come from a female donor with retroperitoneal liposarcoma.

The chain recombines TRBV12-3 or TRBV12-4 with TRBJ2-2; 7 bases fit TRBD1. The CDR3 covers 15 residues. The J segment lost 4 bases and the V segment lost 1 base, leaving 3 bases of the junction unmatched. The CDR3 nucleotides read TGTGCCAGCAGTTTAGGCGACAGGGCCACCGGGGAGCTGTTTTTT. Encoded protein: CASSLGDRATGELFF.

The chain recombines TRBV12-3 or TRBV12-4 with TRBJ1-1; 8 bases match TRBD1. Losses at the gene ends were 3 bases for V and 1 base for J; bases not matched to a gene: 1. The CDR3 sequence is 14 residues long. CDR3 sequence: CASSFGTGNTEAFF. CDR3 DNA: TGTGCCAGCAGTTTTGGGACAGGGAACACTGAAGCTTTCTTT.

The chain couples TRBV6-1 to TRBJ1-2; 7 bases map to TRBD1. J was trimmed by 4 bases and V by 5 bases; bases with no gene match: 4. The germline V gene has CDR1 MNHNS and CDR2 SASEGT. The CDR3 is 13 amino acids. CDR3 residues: CASSNRGGYGYTF. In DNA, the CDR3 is TGTGCCAGCAGTAACAGGGGAGGCTATGGCTACACCTTC.

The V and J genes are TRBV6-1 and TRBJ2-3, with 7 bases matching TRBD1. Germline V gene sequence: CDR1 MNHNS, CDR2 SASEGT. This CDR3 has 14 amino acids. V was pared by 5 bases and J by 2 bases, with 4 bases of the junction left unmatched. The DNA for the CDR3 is TGTGCCAGCAGTTCGGGACAGTTCACAGATACGCAGTATTTT. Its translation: CASSSGQFTDTQYF.

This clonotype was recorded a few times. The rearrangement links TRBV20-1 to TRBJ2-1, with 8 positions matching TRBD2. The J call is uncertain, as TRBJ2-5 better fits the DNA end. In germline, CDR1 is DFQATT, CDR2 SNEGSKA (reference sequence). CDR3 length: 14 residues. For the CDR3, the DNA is TGCAGTGCTAGGGCCGGGGGGGCGAGGGAGACCCAGTACTTC. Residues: CSARAGGARETQYF.

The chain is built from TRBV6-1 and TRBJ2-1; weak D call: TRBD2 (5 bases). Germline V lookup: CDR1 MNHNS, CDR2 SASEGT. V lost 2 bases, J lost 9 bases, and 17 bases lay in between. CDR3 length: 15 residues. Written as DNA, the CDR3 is TGTGCCAGCAGTGAAACGCCCGCGCAAGAGGGTGAGCAGTTCTTC. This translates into CASSETPAQEGEQFF.

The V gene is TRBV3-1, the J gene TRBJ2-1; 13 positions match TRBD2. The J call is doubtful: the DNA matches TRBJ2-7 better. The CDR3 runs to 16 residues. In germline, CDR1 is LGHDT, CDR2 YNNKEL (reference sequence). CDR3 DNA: TGTGCCAGCAGCGCTACTAGCGGGGGGGGACACAATGAGCAGTACTTC. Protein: CASSATSGGGHNEQYF.

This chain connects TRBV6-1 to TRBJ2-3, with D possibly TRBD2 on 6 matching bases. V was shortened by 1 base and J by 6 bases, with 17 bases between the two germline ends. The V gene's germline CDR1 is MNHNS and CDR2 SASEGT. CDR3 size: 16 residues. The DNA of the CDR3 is TGTGCCAGCAGTGAAGAAGTCAGCATGGAGGGCGATACGCAGTATTTT. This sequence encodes CASSEEVSMEGDTQYF.

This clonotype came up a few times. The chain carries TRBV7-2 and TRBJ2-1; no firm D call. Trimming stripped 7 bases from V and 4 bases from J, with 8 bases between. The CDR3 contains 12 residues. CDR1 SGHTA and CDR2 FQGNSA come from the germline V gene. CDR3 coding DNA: TGTGCCAGCACCCTAGGATACAATGAGCAGTTCTTC. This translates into CASTLGYNEQFF.

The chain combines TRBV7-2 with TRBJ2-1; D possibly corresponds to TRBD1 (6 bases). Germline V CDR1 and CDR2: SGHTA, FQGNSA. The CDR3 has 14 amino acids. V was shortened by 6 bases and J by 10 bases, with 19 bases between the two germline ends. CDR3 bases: TGTGCCAGCAGTCGTCTCGGACAGTCCTACGAGCAGTTCTTC. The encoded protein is CASSRLGQSYEQFF.

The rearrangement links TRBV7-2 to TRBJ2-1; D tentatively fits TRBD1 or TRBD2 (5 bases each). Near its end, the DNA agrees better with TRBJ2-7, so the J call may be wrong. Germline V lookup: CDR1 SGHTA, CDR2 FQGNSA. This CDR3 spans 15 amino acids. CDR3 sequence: CASSFTLFTGREQYF. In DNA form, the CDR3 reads TGTGCCAGCAGCTTCACTCTCTTCACGGGACGTGAGCAGTACTTC.

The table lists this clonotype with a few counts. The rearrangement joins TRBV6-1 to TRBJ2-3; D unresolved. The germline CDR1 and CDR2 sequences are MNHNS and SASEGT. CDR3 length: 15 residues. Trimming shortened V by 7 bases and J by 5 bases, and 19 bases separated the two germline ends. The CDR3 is CASKVGKATLDTQYF. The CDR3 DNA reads TGTGCCAGCAAGGTTGGAAAGGCCACGTTAGATACGCAGTATTTT.

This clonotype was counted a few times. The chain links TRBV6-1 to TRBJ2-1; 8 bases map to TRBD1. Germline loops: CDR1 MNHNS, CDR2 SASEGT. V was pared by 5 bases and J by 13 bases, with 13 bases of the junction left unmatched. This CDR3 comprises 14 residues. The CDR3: CASSLQGEEETQFF. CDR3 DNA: TGTGCCAGCAGTTTACAGGGGGAAGAAGAGACCCAGTTCTTC.

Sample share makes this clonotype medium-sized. CDR3 amino acids: CASSLATPEKGEQYF. The DNA for the CDR3 is TGTGCCAGCAGCTTAGCTACCCCCGAGAAGGGCGAGCAGTACTTC. The genes are TRBV7-8 and TRBJ2-5; D is unclear. Gene TRBJ2-7 matches the end of the DNA better, so the J call may be wrong. The CDR3 extends over 15 amino acids. The germline V gene encodes CDR1 SGHVS and CDR2 FQNEAQ.

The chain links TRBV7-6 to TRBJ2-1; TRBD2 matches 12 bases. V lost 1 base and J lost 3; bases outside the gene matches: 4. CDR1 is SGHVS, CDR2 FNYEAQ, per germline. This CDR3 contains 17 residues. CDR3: CASSLGGLAGYYNEQFF. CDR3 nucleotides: TGTGCCAGCAGCTTAGGGGGACTAGCGGGCTACTACAATGAGCAGTTCTTC.

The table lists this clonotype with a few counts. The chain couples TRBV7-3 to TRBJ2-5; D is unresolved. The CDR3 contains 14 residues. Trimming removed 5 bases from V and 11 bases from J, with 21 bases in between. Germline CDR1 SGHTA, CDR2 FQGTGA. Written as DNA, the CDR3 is TGTGCCAGCAGCCCCAGAGTCCCCTACAATGAGCAGTACTTC. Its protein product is CASSPRVPYNEQYF.

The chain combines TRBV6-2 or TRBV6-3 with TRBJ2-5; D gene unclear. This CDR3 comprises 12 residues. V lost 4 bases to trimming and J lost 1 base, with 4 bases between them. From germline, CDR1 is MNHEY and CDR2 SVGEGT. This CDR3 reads CASSSTQETQYF. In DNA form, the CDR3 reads TGTGCCAGCAGTTCCACCCAAGAGACCCAGTACTTC.

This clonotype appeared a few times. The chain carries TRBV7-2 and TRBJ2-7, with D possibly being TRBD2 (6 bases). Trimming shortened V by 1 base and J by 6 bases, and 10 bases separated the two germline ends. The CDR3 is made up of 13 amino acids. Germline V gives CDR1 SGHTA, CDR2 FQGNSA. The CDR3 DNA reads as TGTGCCAGCAGCTTAGGTTTCGGGAGCGAGCAGTACTTC. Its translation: CASSLGFGSEQYF.